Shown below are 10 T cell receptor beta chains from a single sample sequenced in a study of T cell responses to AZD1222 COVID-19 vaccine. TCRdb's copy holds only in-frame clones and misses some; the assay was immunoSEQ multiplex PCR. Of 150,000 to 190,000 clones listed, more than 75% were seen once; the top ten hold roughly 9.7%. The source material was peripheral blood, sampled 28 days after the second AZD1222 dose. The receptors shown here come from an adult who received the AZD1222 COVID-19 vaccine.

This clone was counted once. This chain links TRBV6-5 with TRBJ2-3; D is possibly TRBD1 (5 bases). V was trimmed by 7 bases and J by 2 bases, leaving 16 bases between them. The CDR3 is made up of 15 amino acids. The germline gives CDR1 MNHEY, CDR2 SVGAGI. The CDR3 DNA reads TGTGCCAGCAAGCTCCCCGGACAAGTCACAGATACGCAGTATTTT. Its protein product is CASKLPGQVTDTQYF.

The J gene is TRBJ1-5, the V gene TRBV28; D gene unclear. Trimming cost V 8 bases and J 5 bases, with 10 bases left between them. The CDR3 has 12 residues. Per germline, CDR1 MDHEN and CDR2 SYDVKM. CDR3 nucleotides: TGTGCCAGCCTCCGTGGGGATCAGCCCCAGCATTTT. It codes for CASLRGDQPQHF.

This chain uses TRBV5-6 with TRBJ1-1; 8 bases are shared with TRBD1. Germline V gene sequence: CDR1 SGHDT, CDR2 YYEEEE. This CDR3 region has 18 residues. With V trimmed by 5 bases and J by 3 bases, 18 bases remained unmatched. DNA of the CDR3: TGTGCCAGCAGACCCAGAATATTAACAGGGGGAAAGGACACTGAAGCTTTCTTT. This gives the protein CASRPRILTGGKDTEAFF.

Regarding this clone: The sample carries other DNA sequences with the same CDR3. DNA of the CDR3: TGTGCCAGCAGCACTAGCGGGAGAGTATACAATGAGCAGTTCTTC. This translates into CASSTSGRVYNEQFF. The V gene is TRBV2, the J gene TRBJ2-1; the match to TRBD2 covers 11 bases. Germline loops: CDR1 SNHLY, CDR2 FYNNEI. The V gene end was trimmed by 6 bases and the J gene end by 4 bases; junction bases not matched to a gene: 5. There are 15 residues in the CDR3. Based on the CDR3 plus reference TRBV2 and TRBJ2-1, the full variable domain is EPEVTQTPSHQVTQMGQEVILRCVPISNHLYFYWYRQILGQKVEFLVSFYNNEISEKSEIFDDQFSVERPDGSNFTLKIRSTKLEDSAMYFCASSTSGRVYNEQFFGPGTRLTVL.

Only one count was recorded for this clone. The CDR3 DNA reads as TGTGCCAGCAGTTACTCGAATTCAGTCAGGGAGACCCAGTACTTC. Translating it yields CASSYSNSVRETQYF. The chain links TRBV6-2 or TRBV6-3 to TRBJ2-5; D is unclear. Trimming took 0 bases from V and 5 from J, leaving 13 bases between them. Per the germline V gene, CDR1 is MNHEY and CDR2 is SVGEGT. The CDR3 length is 15 residues.

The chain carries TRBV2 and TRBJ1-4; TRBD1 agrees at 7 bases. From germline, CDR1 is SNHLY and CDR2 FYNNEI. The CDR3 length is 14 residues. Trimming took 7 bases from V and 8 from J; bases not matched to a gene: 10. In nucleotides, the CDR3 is TGTGCCAGCACCAGAACAGGGGTTGGAGAAAAACTGTTTTTT. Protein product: CASTRTGVGEKLFF.

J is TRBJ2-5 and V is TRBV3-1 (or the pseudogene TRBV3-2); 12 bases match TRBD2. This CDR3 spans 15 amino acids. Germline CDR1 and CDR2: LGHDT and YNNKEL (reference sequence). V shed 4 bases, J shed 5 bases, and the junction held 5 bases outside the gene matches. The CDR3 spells CASSLLAGGRETQYF. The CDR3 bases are TGTGCCAGCAGCCTGCTAGCGGGAGGGCGGGAGACCCAGTACTTC.

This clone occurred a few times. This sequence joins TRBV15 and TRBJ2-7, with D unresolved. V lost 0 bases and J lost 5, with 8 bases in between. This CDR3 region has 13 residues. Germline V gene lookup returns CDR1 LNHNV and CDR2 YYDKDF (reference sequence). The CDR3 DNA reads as TGTGCCACCAGCAGAGATATCATAGACGAGCAGTACTTC. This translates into CATSRDIIDEQYF.

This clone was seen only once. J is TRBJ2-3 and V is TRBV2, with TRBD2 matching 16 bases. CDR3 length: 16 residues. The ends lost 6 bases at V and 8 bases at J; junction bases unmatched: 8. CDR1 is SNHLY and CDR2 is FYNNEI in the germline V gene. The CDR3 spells CASSGPGTSGRGTQYF. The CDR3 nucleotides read TGTGCCAGCAGCGGTCCTGGGACTAGCGGGAGGGGTACGCAGTATTTT.

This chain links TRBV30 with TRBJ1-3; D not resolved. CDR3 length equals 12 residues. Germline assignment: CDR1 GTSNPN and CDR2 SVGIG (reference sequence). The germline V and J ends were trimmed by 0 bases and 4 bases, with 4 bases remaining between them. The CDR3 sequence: CAWSVRGNTIYF. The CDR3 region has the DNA TGTGCCTGGAGTGTCCGAGGAAACACCATATATTTT.